Below are 21 T cell receptor beta chains sequenced from a single sample in a study of blood T cell repertoires in COVID-19. Sequencing used immunoSEQ multiplex PCR; TCRdb keeps in-frame clones, though not all of them. The data contain some 150,000 clones, more than 80% of them singletons. The sequenced sample was peripheral blood. These receptors came from a woman of 80 years or more with acute or convalescent COVID-19.

V is TRBV7-3 and J is TRBJ1-3; D is unclear. V dropped 6 bases and J dropped 4 bases, with 10 bases sitting between them. Looked up from germline, CDR1 is SGHTA and CDR2 is FQGTGA. This CDR3 has 13 residues. The CDR3 protein is CASSLAWGNTIYF. CDR3 bases: TGTGCCAGCAGTCTGGCTTGGGGAAACACCATATATTTT.

The rearrangement uses TRBV10-2 and TRBJ2-6, with 7 bases that match TRBD1. Germline loops: CDR1 WSHSY, CDR2 SAAADI. The CDR3 runs 17 residues. V shed 7 bases, J shed 0 bases, and the junction held 9 bases outside the gene matches. The CDR3 region is CASKLRQGNSGANVLTF. DNA of the CDR3: TGCGCCAGCAAATTAAGACAGGGAAACTCTGGGGCCAACGTCCTGACTTTC.

V usage is TRBV7-2 and J usage is TRBJ1-5, with unresolved D. CDR1 and CDR2 (germline): SGHTA, FQGNSA. Trimming removed 5 bases at V and 4 bases at J, with 9 bases between. The CDR3 extends over 13 amino acids. As DNA, the CDR3 is TGTGCCAGCAGCCTCCCGGGAAATCAGCCCCAGCATTTT. It encodes CASSLPGNQPQHF.

The V gene is TRBV7-2, the J gene TRBJ2-7; TRBD2 aligns across 10 bases. The J segment lost 6 bases and the V segment lost 5 bases, leaving 7 bases of the junction unmatched. This CDR3 contains 14 residues. In germline, CDR1 is SGHTA, CDR2 FQGNSA. The chain's CDR3 is CASSPAGGRGEQYF. The CDR3 region has the DNA TGTGCCAGCAGCCCAGCGGGGGGGCGAGGCGAGCAGTACTTC.

The rearrangement links TRBV4-2 to TRBJ2-1, with a possible D match to TRBD2 (6 bases). CDR3 length equals 14 residues. The V and J ends lost 3 bases and 6 bases respectively, with 12 bases between them. Germline V gene lookup returns CDR1 LGHNA and CDR2 YNFKEQ. The CDR3: CASSHQTSTNEQFF. CDR3 DNA: TGTGCCAGCAGCCACCAAACTAGCACCAATGAGCAGTTCTTC.

The chain recombines TRBV5-1 with TRBJ1-2, with D unresolved. The CDR3 totals 14 residues. Trimming removed 0 bases at V and 4 bases at J, with 10 bases between. Germline lookup yields CDR1 SGHRS and CDR2 YFSETQ. The CDR3 nucleotides read TGCGCCAGCAGCTTGGGCTTTACGGGCTATGGCTACACCTTC. Protein: CASSLGFTGYGYTF.

This sequence joins TRBV6-5 and TRBJ1-6; tentatively, D is TRBD1 (6 bases). The ends were cut back, 8 bases at V and 7 bases at J, with 15 bases in the middle. The CDR3 consists of 14 residues. CDR1 MNHEY and CDR2 SVGAGI come from the germline V gene. In DNA form, the CDR3 reads TGTGCCAGCGGGAGGGGGGGGATGAATTCACCCCTCCACTTT. Translating it yields CASGRGGMNSPLHF.

V gene TRBV5-1 combines with J gene TRBJ1-1, with 7 bases fitting TRBD1. Germline lookup yields CDR1 SGHRS and CDR2 YFSETQ. The CDR3 consists of 17 residues. The V gene end was trimmed by 0 bases and the J gene end by 0 bases; junction bases not matched to a gene: 8. CDR3 region: CASSLGLGQSMNTEAFF. CDR3 bases: TGCGCCAGCAGCTTGGGCTTGGGACAGAGTATGAACACTGAAGCTTTCTTT.

The V gene is TRBV4-1, the J gene TRBJ1-1, with TRBD1 matching over 12 bases. Trimming took 5 bases from V and 4 from J; bases not matched to a gene: 11. Germline assignment: CDR1 MGHRA and CDR2 YSYEKL. The CDR3 is made up of 17 amino acids. This chain's CDR3 is CASSTGGQGAWGTEAFF. The CDR3 bases are TGCGCCAGCAGCACGGGGGGACAGGGGGCTTGGGGCACTGAAGCTTTCTTT.

The rearrangement links TRBV2 to TRBJ1-1; 10 bases are shared with TRBD1. There are 15 residues in the CDR3. Looked up from germline, CDR1 is SNHLY and CDR2 is FYNNEI. Germline trimming cut 5 bases from V and 4 bases from J; bases unmatched to any gene: 7. The CDR3 DNA reads as TGTGCCAGCAGTTTACGGACAGGGGGGAGCACTGAAGCTTTCTTT. It is translated as CASSLRTGGSTEAFF.

The chain carries TRBV4-3 and TRBJ1-5; 8 bases are shared with TRBD1. After removal of 0 bases from V and 5 bases from J, the junction contained 15 bases not matched to a gene. The germline V gene has CDR1 LGHNA and CDR2 YSLEER. The CDR3 consists of 19 residues. CDR3 region: CASSQEGQGKDALYQPQHF. CDR3 DNA sequence: TGCGCCAGCAGCCAAGAAGGACAGGGAAAAGATGCCCTTTATCAGCCCCAGCATTTT.

This chain joins TRBV13 and TRBJ1-2, with TRBD1 identical over 8 bases. This CDR3 is 13 amino acids long. CDR1 is PRHDT and CDR2 is FYEKMQ in the germline V gene (reference sequence). Losses at the gene ends were 5 bases for V and 11 bases for J; bases not matched to a gene: 10. The CDR3 DNA sequence: TGTGCCAGCAGCCTCGAAGGGGACAGGAATTACACCTTC. Protein: CASSLEGDRNYTF.

A few counts support this clone. The J gene is TRBJ1-4, the V gene TRBV4-3, with 9 bases aligning to TRBD1. Germline V gene sequence: CDR1 LGHNA, CDR2 YSLEER. The CDR3 is 16 residues long. V trimming: 0 bases; J trimming: 12 bases; junction bases outside the gene matches: 11. For the CDR3, the DNA is TGCGCCAGCAGCCAAGATAGGAACAGGGGGCGTCAGGAACTGTTTTTT. Its translation: CASSQDRNRGRQELFF.

This clone was counted a few times. Other DNA sequences within the sample encode an identical CDR3. The chain couples TRBV19 to TRBJ1-2, with 7 bases identical to TRBD1. This CDR3 comprises 14 residues. Per germline, CDR1 LNHDA and CDR2 SQIVND (reference sequence). J was trimmed by 4 bases and V by 5 bases; bases with no gene match: 7. The CDR3 sequence: CASSPRQGGYGYTF. The CDR3, as DNA: TGTGCCAGTAGTCCGCGACAGGGAGGCTATGGCTACACCTTC.

The V gene is TRBV4-2, the J gene TRBJ2-2; D is unresolved. Deletions cut 0 bases from V and 3 bases from J, with 8 bases between. The CDR3 length is 15 residues. Germline V gene sequence: CDR1 LGHNA, CDR2 YNFKEQ. This chain's CDR3 is CASSQEPHHTGELFF. The CDR3 nucleotides read TGTGCCAGCAGCCAAGAACCACATCACACCGGGGAGCTGTTTTTT.

The V gene is TRBV7-3, the J gene TRBJ2-3; 9 positions agree with TRBD2. After removal of 8 bases from V and 6 bases from J, the junction contained 9 bases not matched to a gene. The CDR3 runs 14 residues. The germline V gene has CDR1 SGHTA and CDR2 FQGTGA. In DNA, the CDR3 is TGTGCCAGCTCGCGACTAGCGGCGGCGGATACGCAGTATTTT. Translated: CASSRLAAADTQYF.

The rearrangement uses TRBV7-8 and TRBJ2-3; a possible D gene is TRBD1 (5 bases). The V gene lost 1 base and the J gene lost 8 bases, with 10 bases spanning the gap. This CDR3 contains 13 residues. Per the germline V gene, CDR1 is SGHVS and CDR2 is FQNEAQ. CDR3 nucleotides: TGTGCCAGCAGCTTAGGGGGCCTCCCTACGCAGTATTTT. Amino acid sequence: CASSLGGLPTQYF.

CDR3 nucleotide sequence: TGTGCCAGCAAAACGGGAGGGGAGAACACTGAAGCTTTCTTT. It is translated as CASKTGGENTEAFF. This chain joins TRBV9 and TRBJ1-1; D may be TRBD1 (5 bases). CDR1 SGDLS and CDR2 YYNGEE come from the germline V gene. The CDR3 has 14 residues. V was pared by 6 bases and J by 1 base, with 13 bases between.

The chain links TRBV5-1 to TRBJ2-1; 7 bases agree with TRBD1. The CDR3 contains 12 residues. Trimming took 4 bases from V and 10 from J; bases not matched to a gene: 5. Germline CDR1 SGHRS, CDR2 YFSETQ. The CDR3 DNA follows: TGCGCCAGCAGCAACCCGACAGGGGAGCAGTTCTTC. It translates to CASSNPTGEQFF.

The chain employs TRBV19 and TRBJ1-5; no reliable D call. Trimming left V 3 bases short and J 5 bases short, with 11 bases between. CDR3 size: 14 residues. Germline-derived CDR1 and CDR2 are LNHDA and SQIVND (reference sequence). Here the CDR3 reads CASSMGGFDQPQHF. CDR3 coding DNA: TGTGCCAGTAGTATGGGAGGGTTCGATCAGCCCCAGCATTTT.

This chain joins TRBV9 and TRBJ1-1; 11 bases fit TRBD1. In germline, CDR1 is SGDLS, CDR2 YYNGEE. The CDR3 spans 14 residues. The V segment lost 3 bases and the J segment 4 bases; nucleotides outside the gene matches: 2. CDR3 sequence reads: CASSGTGGGTEAFF. In DNA, the CDR3 is TGTGCCAGCAGCGGGACAGGGGGCGGCACTGAAGCTTTCTTT.